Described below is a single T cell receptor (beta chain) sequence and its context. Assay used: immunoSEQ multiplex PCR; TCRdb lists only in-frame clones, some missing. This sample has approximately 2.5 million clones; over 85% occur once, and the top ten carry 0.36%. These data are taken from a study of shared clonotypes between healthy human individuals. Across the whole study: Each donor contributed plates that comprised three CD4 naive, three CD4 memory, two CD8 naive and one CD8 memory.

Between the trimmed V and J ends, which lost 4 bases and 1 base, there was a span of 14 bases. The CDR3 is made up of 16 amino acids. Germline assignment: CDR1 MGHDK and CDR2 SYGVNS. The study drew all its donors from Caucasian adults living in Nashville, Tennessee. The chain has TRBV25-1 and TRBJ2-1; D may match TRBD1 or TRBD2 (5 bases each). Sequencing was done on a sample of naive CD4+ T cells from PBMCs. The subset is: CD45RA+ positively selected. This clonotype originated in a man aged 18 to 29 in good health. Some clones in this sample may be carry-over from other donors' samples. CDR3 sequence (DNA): TGTGCCAGCAGTGCCCCGGGGCGACCTTCCTACAATGAGCAGTTCTTC. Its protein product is CASSAPGRPSYNEQFF. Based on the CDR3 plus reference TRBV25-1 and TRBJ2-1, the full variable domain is EADIYQTPRYLVIGTGKKITLECSQTMGHDKMYWYQQDPGMELHLIHYSYGVNSTEKGDLSSESTVSRIRTEHFPLTLESARPSHTSQYLCASSAPGRPSYNEQFFGPGTRLTVL.